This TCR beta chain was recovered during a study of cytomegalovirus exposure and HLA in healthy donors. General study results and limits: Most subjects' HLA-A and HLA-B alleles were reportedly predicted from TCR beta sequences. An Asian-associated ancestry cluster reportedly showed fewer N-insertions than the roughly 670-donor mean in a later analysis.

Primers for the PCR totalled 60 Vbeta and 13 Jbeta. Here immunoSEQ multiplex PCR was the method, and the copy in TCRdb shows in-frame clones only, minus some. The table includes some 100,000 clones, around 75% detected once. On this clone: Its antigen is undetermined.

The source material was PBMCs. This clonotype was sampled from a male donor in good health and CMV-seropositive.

The CDR3 spells CASSQDRQGVRIEQFF. CDR3 nucleotides: TGCGCCAGCAGCCAAGACCGGCAGGGCGTCCGAATTGAGCAGTTCTTC. This sequence joins TRBV4-1 and TRBJ2-1, with a possible D match to TRBD1 (5 bases). Germline V gene lookup returns CDR1 MGHRA and CDR2 YSYEKL. The CDR3 runs 16 residues. V was cut by 0 bases and J by 9 bases, with 18 bases left in between.